This T cell receptor beta chain was obtained from a study of siplizumab effects on memory and regulatory T cells (dated by TCRdb to the late 2010s). Concerning the study at large: The study examined how the anti-CD2 antibody siplizumab affects alloreactive T-cell subsets in allogeneic mixed lymphocyte reactions built from human PBMCs. The research as a whole found: For roughly 75-95% of proliferating CD4+ or CD8+ clones, no naive or memory phenotype could be assigned. Because sequences at frequencies below about 10^-5 were poorly captured, only a minor fraction of alloreactive clones could be mapped back to unstimulated subsets. Of the alloreactive CD4+ clones that could be mapped, the Treg-derived share averaged about 67% with siplizumab compared with 25% to 30% in control reactions. The suppressive function of proliferating Tregs from siplizumab cultures was not functionally confirmed. Unstimulated naive T cells appeared more diverse than memory T cells, and naive cells seemed to contribute substantially to the alloresponse. Siplizumab significantly lowered the cumulative frequency of alloreactive sequences that could be traced to unstimulated CD4+ memory T cells.

In a few donor pairs, further sequencing was done on unstimulated CD8+ naive, CD4+ memory, CD8+ TEMRA, CD4+ naive and CD8+ effector memory subsets. Sorted unstimulated T cells and proliferating T cells recovered from mixed lymphocyte reactions were subjected to TCRbeta CDR3 sequencing. Fresh whole blood from approximately ten HLA-typed healthy donors was used to isolate PBMCs. The library was made by the immunoSEQ multiplex PCR assay. The deep sequencing platform assayed around 10^5 TCR templates per sample. Genomic DNA extracted from sorted T cells was used for TCRbeta CDR3 sequencing. In the paper's pipeline: The R programming language was used for the clonal analysis of the TCRbeta CDR3 data. Comparing unstimulated samples against CFSE-low samples taken after the reaction was how alloreactive CD4+ and CD8+ clones were defined. By matching sequences to the repertoires of sorted unstimulated Treg and non-Treg cells, each alloreactive CD4+ clone was assigned a regulatory or non-regulatory origin. Here the immuneACCESS table is served through TCRdb, limited to in-frame sequences with V and J called. Missing clones are a known gap in these copies; in checked studies unresolved V genes cover under half, and the rest lacks a known reason. V, J and clone size were drawn from that table, and D and trimming were deduced from the DNA. The sample table lists about 63,000 clones, 83% of them with a count of one. Approximately 3.8% of the sample goes to the ten largest clones.

Comments on this clone: The antigen this receptor binds is unknown. Base qualities are missing; no much larger clone stands one base away.

Trimming removed 2 bases from V and 1 base from J; the gene matches leave 6 bases unexplained. From the cysteine up to the phenylalanine, the CDR3 has a length of 16 residues. The entry retains the CDR3 DNA only, 48 bases that are in frame from base 1. Based on the germline V gene, the CDR1 and CDR2 sequences are MGHDK and SYGVNS. This chain is built from TRBV25-1 and TRBJ2-5; 8 bases in between match TRBD2. The receptor's source is a human donor in good health. The sequenced sample was memory CD4+ T cells sorted from blood. The cell subset or site label, read with the paper, signifies: unstimulated CD4+ memory T cells. The nucleotide sequence reads as follows: TGTGCCAGCAGTGAAATCTCCGGACTAGCCCAAGAGACCCAGTACTTC. Translated, it gives CASSEISGLAQETQYF.